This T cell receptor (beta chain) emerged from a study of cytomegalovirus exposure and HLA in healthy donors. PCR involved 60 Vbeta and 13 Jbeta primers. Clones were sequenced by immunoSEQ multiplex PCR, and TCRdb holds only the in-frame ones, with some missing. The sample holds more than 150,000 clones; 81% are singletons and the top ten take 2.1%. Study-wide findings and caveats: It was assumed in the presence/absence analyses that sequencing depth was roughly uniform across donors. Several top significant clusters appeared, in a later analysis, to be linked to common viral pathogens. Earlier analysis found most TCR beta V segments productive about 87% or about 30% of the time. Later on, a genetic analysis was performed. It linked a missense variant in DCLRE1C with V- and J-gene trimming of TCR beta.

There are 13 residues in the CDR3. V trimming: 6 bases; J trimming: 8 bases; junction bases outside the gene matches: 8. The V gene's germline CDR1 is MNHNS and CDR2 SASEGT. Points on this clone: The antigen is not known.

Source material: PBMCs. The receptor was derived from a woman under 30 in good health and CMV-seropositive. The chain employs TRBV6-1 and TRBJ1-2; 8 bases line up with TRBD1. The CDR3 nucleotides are TGTGCCAGCAGATTCTCAGGGGGCCAGGGCTACACCTTC. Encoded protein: CASRFSGGQGYTF.